This TCR beta chain was recovered during a study of blood T cell repertoires in COVID-19. The wider study: Whether acute or convalescent, the COVID-19 samples came from the United States, Italy and Spain.

Per germline, CDR1 MNHEY and CDR2 SVGAGI. V gave up 6 bases and J gave up 7 bases, with 19 bases separating them. This CDR3 is 15 amino acids long. It was during active infection that Seattle patients were enrolled and then longitudinally followed. Methods used by the authors: Reference gene primer amplification gave estimated nucleated cell counts. Profiled with immunoSEQ multiplex PCR; TCRdb holds only in-frame clones, not every one. For V, J and clone size, that table is used; D and trimming come from the DNA. The profile shows approximately 300,000 clones, 88% of them singletons. The sequenced sample was peripheral blood. The sequence was obtained from a woman in her twenties or thirties with COVID-19, enrolled during active disease. The chain has TRBV6-5 and TRBJ2-1; D is possibly TRBD2 (5 bases). The CDR3 DNA follows: TGTGCCAGCAGCGCACTAGTCTTCGGCGCGAATGAGCAGTTCTTC. Protein sequence: CASSALVFGANEQFF.